Listed below are T cell receptor beta chains from one sample, sequenced in a study of OX40 agonist ivuxolimab in advanced cancers. The protocol was immunoSEQ multiplex PCR, while the TCRdb copy is restricted to in-frame clones and leaves out a portion. The sample has approximately 81,000 clones, approximately 81% seen once. The sample consisted of CD4+ or CD8+ T cells sorted from blood, taken in a trial of the OX40 agonist ivuxolimab. The receptors stem from an adult with an advanced solid tumor such as melanoma, head and neck, liver or kidney cancer. Both conserved end residues are part of each CDR3. A D gene is named only where the DNA matches it firmly. A row's size may be missing; if present it is once, few, many or a size class.

v_gene,d_gene,j_gene,abundance,CDR3aa,CDR3nt
TRBV4-3,.,TRBJ1-5,.,CASSQALTHREGGSQPQHF,TGCGCCAGCAGCCAAGCATTGACGCACAGGGAAGGAGGGAGTCAGCCCCAGCATTTT
TRBV7-3,TRBD1,TRBJ1-2,.,CASSSTGGYGYTF,TGTGCCAGCAGCTCCACAGGGGGGTATGGCTACACCTTC
TRBV21-1,.,TRBJ2-7,.,CASSKGRQGAYEQYF,TGTGCCAGCAGCAAAGGGAGACAGGGGGCCTACGAGCAGTACTTC
TRBV7-2,TRBD1,TRBJ2-7,.,CASSHGTGLVEQYF,TGTGCCAGCAGCCACGGGACAGGGCTCGTGGAGCAGTACTTC
TRBV5-1,.,TRBJ2-3,.,CASSSSPTDTQYF,TGCGCCAGCAGTTCGTCCCCCACAGATACGCAGTATTTT
TRBV28,TRBD1,TRBJ1-3,once,CASSPWTGWNSGNTIYF,TGTGCCAGCAGTCCGTGGACAGGCTGGAACTCTGGAAACACCATATATTTT
TRBV7-3,TRBD1,TRBJ2-6,.,CASSLDRAGANVLTF,TGTGCCAGCAGCTTGGACAGGGCTGGGGCCAACGTCCTGACTTTC
TRBV21-1,.,TRBJ2-7,few,CATEGGDRGTYEQYF,TGTGCCACCGAGGGGGGAGACAGGGGTACCTACGAGCAGTACTTC
TRBV7-3,.,TRBJ2-3,few,CASSPAMGTDTQYF,TGTGCCAGCAGCCCCGCGATGGGCACAGATACGCAGTATTTT
TRBV5-1,.,TRBJ2-5,few,CASSPGHQQETQYF,TGCGCCAGCAGCCCGGGACACCAACAAGAGACCCAGTACTTC
TRBV27,.,TRBJ1-2,.,CASSFLDRGSGYTF,TGTGCCAGCAGTTTCCTGGACAGAGGTAGTGGCTACACCTTC
TRBV5-1,.,TRBJ2-7,.,CASRKAGDEQYF,TGCGCCAGCAGAAAAGCGGGCGACGAGCAGTACTTC
TRBV22-1,.,TRBJ2-6,.,CPGRVWREQSRANVLTF,TGTCCTGGGAGAGTATGGCGCGAACAAAGTCGGGCCAACGTCCTGACTTTC
TRBV10-2,.,TRBJ2-2,.,CASSPMAGANTGELFF,TGCGCCAGCAGTCCGATGGCGGGTGCGAACACCGGGGAGCTGTTTTTT
TRBV5-4,TRBD2,TRBJ2-3,.,CASSPVAVAGFTDTQYF,TGTGCCAGCAGCCCCGTTGCAGTAGCGGGGTTCACAGATACGCAGTATTTT
TRBV5-1,.,TRBJ1-3,.,CASSLEAFSGNTIYF,TGCGCCAGCAGCTTGGAGGCGTTCTCTGGAAACACCATATATTTT
TRBV9,TRBD2,TRBJ2-3,.,CASSIRGGAPVDTQYF,TGTGCCAGCAGCATCCGCGGGGGGGCCCCGGTAGATACGCAGTATTTT
TRBV25-1,TRBD2,TRBJ2-1,.,CASSQGGGLAGGNEQFF,TGTGCCAGCAGTCAGGGGGGGGGACTAGCGGGAGGGAATGAGCAGTTCTTC
TRBV5-5,TRBD1,TRBJ1-1,.,CASSRDPGQGSEAFF,TGTGCCAGCAGCCGCGATCCGGGACAGGGGAGTGAAGCTTTCTTT
TRBV6-5,.,TRBJ1-1,.,CASSYSGRVGTEAFF,TGTGCCAGCAGTTACTCAGGCAGGGTAGGGACTGAAGCTTTCTTT
TRBV27,.,TRBJ2-7,.,CASARTAYEQYF,TGTGCCAGCGCCCGAACCGCCTACGAGCAGTACTTC
TRBV7-2,.,TRBJ1-5,.,CASSLVGTGSNQPQHF,TGTGCCAGCAGCTTAGTCGGGACGGGGAGCAATCAGCCCCAGCATTTT
TRBV6-6,.,TRBJ1-4,.,CASSSRANEKLFF,TGTGCCAGCAGTTCCAGGGCTAATGAAAAACTGTTTTTT
TRBV18,.,TRBJ1-2,.,CASSLTGLYGYTF,TGTGCCAGCTCACTTACAGGGCTCTATGGCTACACCTTC
TRBV6-5,.,TRBJ2-5,.,CASSYLGAETQYF,TGTGCCAGCAGTTACTTGGGGGCAGAGACCCAGTACTTC
TRBV6-6,.,TRBJ2-1,.,CASSYSVSNEQFF,TGTGCCAGCAGTTACTCGGTTAGCAATGAGCAGTTCTTC
TRBV7-6,.,TRBJ2-3,.,CASRKGVALTDTQYF,TGTGCCAGCAGAAAGGGGGTGGCCCTCACAGATACGCAGTATTTT
TRBV28,.,TRBJ2-2,.,CASTGATGELFF,TGTGCCAGCACCGGGGCCACCGGGGAGCTGTTTTTT
TRBV2,TRBD2,TRBJ2-1,few,CASRASGKQFF,TGTGCCAGCAGGGCTAGCGGGAAGCAGTTCTTC
TRBV11-2,TRBD2,TRBJ2-7,.,CASSSGGSGRPSF,TGTGCCAGCAGCTCCGGCGGGAGCGGGAGGCCCTCCTTC
TRBV19,.,TRBJ1-2,.,CASSSRGTRFASTHLYYGYTF,TGTGCCAGTAGTTCCAGGGGAACTCGTTTCGCTTCCACACACCTCTATTATGGCTACACCTTC
TRBV6-4,TRBD2,TRBJ2-2,.,CASSFPRGLAGGIGELFF,TGTGCCAGCAGTTTTCCACGGGGGCTAGCGGGAGGTATCGGGGAGCTGTTTTTT
TRBV6-1,.,TRBJ1-1,.,CASEEARHMNTEAFF,TGTGCCAGCGAGGAGGCAAGACATATGAACACTGAAGCTTTCTTT
TRBV30,.,TRBJ2-7,.,CAWTRGSWDEQYF,TGTGCCTGGACCAGAGGATCTTGGGACGAGCAGTACTTC
TRBV7-9,TRBD1,TRBJ2-1,.,CASRPGQGAGNEQFF,TGTGCCAGCAGGCCGGGACAGGGGGCGGGCAATGAGCAGTTCTTC
TRBV12-5,.,TRBJ2-3,.,CASAAGPGRDTQYF,TGTGCTAGTGCAGCGGGCCCTGGTAGGGATACGCAGTATTTT
TRBV7-2,TRBD1,TRBJ2-5,.,CASRRKTGGPETQYF,TGTGCCAGCAGACGTAAGACAGGGGGCCCAGAGACCCAGTACTTC
TRBV28,.,TRBJ2-7,.,CASSPLWGAGYEQYF,TGTGCCAGCAGCCCCCTATGGGGGGCGGGGTACGAGCAGTACTTC
TRBV5-4,.,TRBJ2-3,.,CASNLGAASTDTQYF,TGTGCCAGCAACCTAGGGGCGGCTAGCACAGATACGCAGTATTTT
TRBV6-6,TRBD1,TRBJ1-5,once,CASSDTGGVQPQHF,TGTGCCAGCAGTGACACAGGGGGAGTTCAGCCCCAGCATTTT
TRBV25-1,.,TRBJ1-5,.,CASSVGAANQPQHF,TGTGCCAGCAGTGTCGGAGCAGCAAATCAGCCCCAGCATTTT
TRBV19,.,TRBJ2-1,.,CASGPRGDEQFF,TGTGCCAGTGGGCCAAGGGGGGATGAGCAGTTCTTC
TRBV4-3,TRBD2,TRBJ2-2,.,CASSQEGVASGYTGELFF,TGCGCCAGCAGCCAAGAGGGGGTGGCTAGCGGATACACCGGGGAGCTGTTTTTT
TRBV4-3,.,TRBJ2-1,.,CASSQDVAETYNEQFF,TGCGCCAGCAGCCAAGATGTAGCGGAAACGTACAATGAGCAGTTCTTC